A single sample is the source of the 17 T cell receptor beta chains below, sequenced in a study of T cell repertoires in cytomegalovirus infection. One entry per CDR3 protein, called by TCRdb with MiXCR from the reads. The profile covers 900,000 to 950,000 distinct CDR3 sequences, with 25% to 40% appearing a single time and roughly an eighth taken by the ten largest. Antigens of these TCRs are unknown. The sequences come from cultured CD8+ T cells from PBMCs, collected from culture after CMV antigen stimulation. Source of these receptors: a human donor in good health (CMV status not recorded). Some clones in this sample may be carry-over from other donors' samples.

This clonotype has only a few counts. The chain uses TRBV7-2 and TRBJ2-7; TRBD1 aligns across 9 bases. Looked up from germline, CDR1 is SGHTA and CDR2 is FQGNSA. This CDR3 region has 15 residues. The J segment lost 5 bases and the V segment lost 5 bases, leaving 10 bases of the junction unmatched. The chain's CDR3 is CASSQPGQGIHEQYV. CDR3 coding DNA: TGTGCCAGCAGCCAACCTGGACAGGGGATACACGAGCAGTACGTC.

The genes are TRBV11-2 and TRBJ1-1; TRBD1 might be the D (5 bases). In germline, CDR1 is SGHAT, CDR2 FQNNGV. The germline V and J ends were trimmed by 5 bases and 5 bases, with 15 bases remaining between them. This CDR3 is built from 14 residues. CDR3 sequence reads: CASSAQGRGTEAFF. The CDR3 region has the DNA TGTGCCAGCAGCGCTCAGGGTCGGGGAACTGAAGCTTTCTTT.

This clonotype was counted many times. CDR3 sequence: CASSRPGQPKAYEQYV. The CDR3 region has the DNA TGTGCCAGCAGTAGACCGGGACAGCCAAAAGCCTACGAGCAGTACGTC. V is TRBV28 and J is TRBJ2-7; 7 bases line up with TRBD1. The junction had 12 bases not matched to a gene; V was cut back by 5 bases and J by 2 bases. This CDR3 has 16 amino acids. CDR1 and CDR2 from the germline V gene are MDHEN and SYDVKM.

The chain carries TRBV7-9 and TRBJ2-1; D may be TRBD1 or TRBD2 (5 bases each). CDR1 and CDR2 (germline): SEHNR, FQNEAQ (reference sequence). Trimming left V 8 bases short and J 9 bases short, with 20 bases between. The CDR3 length is 14 residues. The CDR3 region is CASAPIGAGGEQFF. CDR3 nucleotide sequence: TGTGCCAGCGCTCCCATAGGGGCTGGGGGTGAGCAGTTCTTC.

This clonotype was recorded only once. Being one base from a much bigger clone, this may be a read error. The chain couples TRBV7-2 to TRBJ1-2, with TRBD1 matching 8 bases. The CDR3 contains 14 residues. Germline V CDR1 and CDR2: SGHTA, FQGNSA. The V and J ends lost 4 bases and 4 bases, in that order; junction bases with no gene match: 5. The CDR3 region has the DNA TGTGCCAGCAGCTCAGGGGGCGTGTGCTATGGCTACACCTTC. This sequence encodes CASSSGGVCYGYTF.

V is TRBV9 and J is TRBJ2-7, with a weak D call TRBD1 (6 bases). CDR1 is SGDLS, CDR2 YYNGEE, per germline. The CDR3 totals 14 residues. Trimming pared 5 bases from V and 0 bases from J, leaving 12 bases between. The CDR3 nucleotides are TGTGCCAGCAGGCGGACAGATGGCTCCTACGAGCAGTACTTC. This gives the protein CASRRTDGSYEQYF.

V is TRBV14 and J is TRBJ2-7; tentative D call: TRBD2 (7 bases). V lost 4 bases and J lost 4, with 14 bases in between. Germline V gene sequence: CDR1 SGHDN, CDR2 FVKESK. The CDR3 extends over 14 amino acids. The CDR3, as DNA: TGTGCCAGCAGCCTATACAGGGAGGGTTACGAGCAGTACTTC. Translating gives CASSLYREGYEQYF.

The chain couples TRBV12-3 or TRBV12-4 to TRBJ1-6; 7 bases map to TRBD1. The CDR3 covers 17 residues. The V segment lost 6 bases and the J segment 0 bases; nucleotides outside the gene matches: 8. CDR3 region: CASSRADRSSYNSPLHF. In DNA form, the CDR3 reads TGTGCCAGCAGCCGTGCGGACAGGAGCTCCTATAATTCACCCCTCCACTTT.

V and J are TRBV6-8 and TRBJ2-3, with no clear D. Germline loops: CDR1 MNHGY, CDR2 SAAAGT. The CDR3 loop spans 14 amino acids. Trimming left V 0 bases short and J 3 bases short, with 7 bases between. Here the CDR3 reads CASSYSAVTDTQYF. In nucleotides, the CDR3 is TGTGCCAGCAGTTACTCGGCAGTTACAGATACGCAGTATTTT.

The rearrangement links TRBV14 to TRBJ2-4; D uncertain. Trimming removed 0 bases at V and 0 bases at J, with 3 bases between. The CDR3 covers 14 residues. In germline, CDR1 is SGHDN, CDR2 FVKESK. The CDR3 reads CASSQDLAKNIQYF. In DNA, the CDR3 is TGTGCCAGCAGCCAAGACCTAGCCAAAAACATTCAGTACTTC.

In this sample, this clonotype turned up many times. The CDR3 nucleotides read TGTGCCAGCAGCCTCCGAAGGGGCTACGAGCAGTACGTC. Translated, it gives CASSLRRGYEQYV. The rearrangement links TRBV27 to TRBJ2-7, with D possibly TRBD1 on 5 matching bases. CDR3 length equals 13 residues. Germline loops: CDR1 MNHEY, CDR2 SMNVEV (reference sequence). The V gene lost 6 bases and the J gene lost 3 bases, with 12 bases spanning the gap.

This clonotype was recorded many times. The V call is TRBV7-8, the J call TRBJ2-1, with TRBD1 identical over 8 bases. The length of the CDR3 is 15 residues. CDR1 and CDR2 from the germline V gene are SGHVS and FQNEAQ. The junction had 7 bases not matched to a gene; V was cut back by 5 bases and J by 4 bases. In nucleotides, the CDR3 is TGTGCCAGCAGCCCCGGGACAGGTGAATACAATGAGCAGTTCTTC. Translation gives CASSPGTGEYNEQFF.

This clonotype was seen more than once but under ten times. One end of the junction varies from germline; a read error may be responsible. The chain has TRBV4-1 and TRBJ1-1; unclear D gene. The length of the CDR3 is 16 residues. In germline, CDR1 is MGHRA, CDR2 YSYEKL. The CDR3 DNA reads as TGTGCCAGCAGCCCGATACCCGTCTCACGGAACACTGAAGCTTTCTTT. It yields the protein CASSPIPVSRNTEAFF.

This clonotype showed up just a few times. V and J are TRBV9 and TRBJ2-3; 8 nucleotides align to TRBD2. The trim removed 4 bases at V and 6 bases at J, leaving 10 bases unmatched. From germline, CDR1 is SGDLS and CDR2 YYNGEE. This CDR3 is 15 amino acids long. The CDR3 nucleotides are TGTGCCAGCAGCCCCCGGGGGGGGACGGGGGATACGCAGTATTTT. Translated, it gives CASSPRGGTGDTQYF.

The chain links TRBV5-1 to TRBJ1-1, with D perhaps TRBD1 (6 bases). V lost 1 base to trimming and J lost 3 bases, with 13 bases between them. CDR3 length: 15 amino acids. Germline assignment: CDR1 SGHRS and CDR2 YFSETQ. The chain's CDR3 is CASSLTGRSDTEAFF. CDR3 nucleotide sequence: TGCGCCAGCAGCTTGACAGGGCGGTCGGACACTGAAGCTTTCTTT.

This clonotype showed up just a few times. V usage is TRBV11-2 and J usage is TRBJ1-6, with D perhaps TRBD1 (6 bases). Germline V gene sequence: CDR1 SGHAT, CDR2 FQNNGV. Trimming took 4 bases from V and 7 from J, leaving 14 bases between them. This CDR3 is 15 amino acids long. The DNA of the CDR3 is TGTGCCAGCAGCTCCTACAGGGTGGCGAATTCACCCCTCCACTTT. It codes for CASSSYRVANSPLHF.

The chain joins TRBV28 to TRBJ2-5; no clear D. The CDR3 spans 16 residues. V lost 8 bases, J lost 0 bases, and 19 bases lay in between. Germline CDR1 is MDHEN and CDR2 is SYDVKM. Here the CDR3 reads CASPPFRQINQETQYF. The CDR3 DNA sequence: TGTGCCAGCCCTCCCTTCAGGCAGATCAACCAAGAGACCCAGTACTTC.